This T cell receptor (beta chain) was obtained from a study of OX40 agonist ivuxolimab in advanced cancers. Study as a whole: Hepatocellular carcinoma, melanoma, renal cell or head and neck cancer affected the dose-escalation patients.

A single count supports this clone. Its antigen is not known. General study points: At doses 0.1 to 3.0 mg/kg, CD4+ and CD8+ clones expanded. Average numbers of expanded clones were greater in CD8+ T cells than in CD4+.

Trimming removed 5 bases from V and 6 bases from J, with 11 bases in between. The CDR3 is 12 residues long. Germline-derived CDR1 and CDR2 are MDHEN and SYDVKM. Method: immunoSEQ multiplex PCR; TCRdb's copy keeps in-frame clones and lacks some. The sample lists 45,000 to 55,000 clones; roughly 94% were seen once. Patients were ruled out by autoimmune disease history or systemic immunosuppression. The rearrangement uses TRBV28 and TRBJ2-7; D perhaps matches TRBD1 (5 bases). This specimen was CD4+ or CD8+ T cells sorted from blood, taken in a trial of the OX40 agonist ivuxolimab. The receptor's source is an adult with an advanced solid tumor such as melanoma, head and neck, liver or kidney cancer. CDR3: CASSPRVGEQYF. For the CDR3, the DNA is TGTGCCAGCAGTCCCAGGGTGGGCGAGCAGTACTTC. The whole variable domain, filled in from reference TRBV28 and TRBJ2-7, reads DVKVTQSSRYLVKRTGEKVFLECVQDMDHENMFWYRQDPGLGLRLIYFSYDVKMKEKGDIPEGYSVSREKKERFSLILESASTNQTSMYLCASSPRVGEQYFGPGTRLTVT.